One and the same sample provided the 23 T cell receptor beta chains below, sequenced in a study of shared clonotypes between healthy human individuals. CD45RO-negative CD8 cells positively selected for CCR7 made up the naive population, which excluded terminally differentiated effector memory CD45RA+ cells. Clones were sequenced by immunoSEQ multiplex PCR, and TCRdb holds only the in-frame ones, with some missing. The sample has about 680,000 clones; 90% to 95% are singletons. The specimen sequenced was naive CD8+ T cells sorted from blood. The source is a man under 40 in good health.

The chain uses TRBV27 and TRBJ2-3, with 8 bases fitting TRBD2. Germline V gene lookup returns CDR1 MNHEY and CDR2 SMNVEV (reference sequence). V dropped 0 bases and J dropped 4; count of bases not matched to a gene: 6. The CDR3 spans 16 residues. The CDR3 region has the DNA TGTGCCAGCAGTTTATCGCCCAGCGGGAGCCCAGATACGCAGTATTTT. Residues: CASSLSPSGSPDTQYF.

The chain is built from TRBV5-1 and TRBJ2-1, with D possibly being TRBD2 (6 bases). CDR3 length: 15 residues. The V end was cut by 3 bases, the J end by 5 bases, with 15 bases between. In germline, CDR1 is SGHRS, CDR2 YFSETQ. The CDR3 reads CASSYFGGGDNEQFF. DNA for the CDR3: TGCGCCAGCAGCTATTTTGGGGGAGGTGACAATGAGCAGTTCTTC.

V gene TRBV19 combines with J gene TRBJ2-7; the match to TRBD1 covers 8 bases. CDR1 is LNHDA and CDR2 is SQIVND in the germline V gene (reference sequence). This CDR3 comprises 15 residues. Unmatched junction bases numbered 4, after V lost 1 base and J lost 2 bases. CDR3 protein: CASSIVDRGTYEQYF. The CDR3, as DNA: TGTGCCAGTAGTATAGTTGACAGGGGAACCTACGAGCAGTACTTC.

This sequence joins TRBV6-1 and TRBJ1-2, with TRBD1 matching over 9 bases. With 4 bases clipped from V and 6 bases from J, the junction kept 12 bases outside the gene matches. The CDR3 totals 16 residues. Germline V lookup: CDR1 MNHNS, CDR2 SASEGT. Here the CDR3 DNA reads TGTGCCAGCAGTGGTTTGGCGGGACAGGGATTAGATGGCTACACCTTC. Protein product: CASSGLAGQGLDGYTF.

The chain couples TRBV6-5 to TRBJ2-1; TRBD1 might be the D (6 bases). CDR1 is MNHEY, CDR2 SVGAGI, per germline. This CDR3 contains 13 residues. Between the trimmed V and J ends, which lost 6 bases and 10 bases, there was a span of 16 bases. CDR3 sequence reads: CASRNTDSLEQFF. DNA for the CDR3: TGTGCCAGCAGGAACACGGACAGCTTGGAGCAGTTCTTC.

This sequence joins TRBV11-2 and TRBJ2-7; 9 bases agree with TRBD1. Germline lookup yields CDR1 SGHAT and CDR2 FQNNGV. The CDR3 extends over 13 amino acids. V lost 2 bases to trimming and J lost 6 bases; unmatched junction nucleotides: 2. The CDR3 coding sequence is TGTGCCAGCAGCTTAAACAGGGGGCGCGAGCAGTACTTC. Protein: CASSLNRGREQYF.

This chain connects TRBV7-9 to TRBJ2-1; D is unresolved. Germline CDR1 SEHNR, CDR2 FQNEAQ (reference sequence). This CDR3 contains 16 residues. With 5 bases removed from V and 5 bases from J, the gap between germline ends came to 19 bases. The CDR3 DNA sequence: TGTGCCAGCAGCGTCGACTGGGCCGGGCTCCACAATGAGCAGTTCTTC. It translates to CASSVDWAGLHNEQFF.

This chain uses TRBV6-5 with TRBJ1-4, with TRBD1 as a possible D gene (5 bases). Germline lookup yields CDR1 MNHEY and CDR2 SVGAGI. CDR3 length equals 14 residues. Trimming stripped 5 bases from V and 8 bases from J, with 15 bases between. The CDR3 region has the DNA TGTGCCAGCAGTCCCCTCGGCGGGGGGGAAAAACTGTTTTTT. Encoded protein: CASSPLGGGEKLFF.

Concerning this clone itself: One end of the junction fails to match germline, which may point to a read error. The chain recombines TRBV6-1 with TRBJ2-3; maybe TRBD1 (5 bases). The CDR3 has 12 amino acids. The germline CDR1 and CDR2 sequences are MNHNS and SASEGT. Written as DNA, the CDR3 is TGTGCCAGCAGCGAAGGGGCAGGAACGCAGTATTTT. It translates to CASSEGAGTQYF.

The chain links TRBV27 to TRBJ2-7; the D call may be TRBD1 or TRBD2 (5 bases each). The CDR3 has 16 amino acids. Trimming removed 5 bases at V and 3 bases at J, with 20 bases between. Germline loops: CDR1 MNHEY, CDR2 SMNVEV (reference sequence). CDR3 region: CASSNPSGGRRYEQYF. The CDR3 nucleotides read TGTGCCAGCAGTAACCCTAGTGGGGGACGGCGCTACGAGCAGTACTTC.

This sequence joins TRBV7-9 and TRBJ1-2; D is uncertain. In germline, CDR1 is SEHNR, CDR2 FQNEAQ (reference sequence). The V end lost 5 bases, the J end lost 6 bases, and 19 bases lay between the germline ends. CDR3 length equals 15 residues. DNA of the CDR3: TGTGCCAGCAGCGGGGAGACACTCCAGATCGATGGCTACACCTTC. It encodes CASSGETLQIDGYTF.

As to this clone: This sample also contains other DNA sequences that code for the same CDR3. The J gene is TRBJ2-5, the V gene TRBV27; no clear D gene. With 0 bases removed from V and 0 bases from J, the gap between germline ends came to 5 bases. Germline V gene lookup returns CDR1 MNHEY and CDR2 SMNVEV (reference sequence). The CDR3 consists of 14 residues. CDR3 residues: CASSLSAYQETQYF. CDR3 sequence (DNA): TGTGCCAGCAGTTTATCCGCCTACCAAGAGACCCAGTACTTC.

This chain joins TRBV7-8 and TRBJ2-7; D possibly corresponds to TRBD1 (6 bases). Trimming took 2 bases from V and 4 from J, leaving 18 bases between them. Germline V gene data show CDR1 as SGHVS and CDR2 as FQNEAQ. The CDR3 is 16 amino acids. The CDR3 nucleotides are TGTGCCAGCAGCTTACCTGCACGGGACACCTCATACGAGCAGTACTTC. Residues: CASSLPARDTSYEQYF.

The CDR3 region has the DNA TGTGCCAGCAGCCACCCAGTACAGGGAAACACCATATATTTT. Its protein product is CASSHPVQGNTIYF. V gene TRBV5-4 combines with J gene TRBJ1-3; D call uncertain. The V end was cut by 4 bases, the J end by 4 bases, with 12 bases between. Germline V gene sequence: CDR1 SGHNT, CDR2 YYREEE (reference sequence). The CDR3 runs 14 residues.

V and J are TRBV7-9 and TRBJ2-1; the D gene could be TRBD1 or TRBD2 (5 bases each). Germline CDR1 and CDR2: SEHNR and FQNEAQ (reference sequence). The CDR3 contains 15 residues. V shed 5 bases and J shed 5 bases, with 16 bases lying between them. The DNA for the CDR3 is TGTGCCAGCAGCCTAGTAGGCAGGGAGCACAATGAGCAGTTCTTC. Translation gives CASSLVGREHNEQFF.

This rearrangement joins TRBV19 to TRBJ1-5; perhaps TRBD1 as D (6 bases). The CDR3 is 15 amino acids. V shed 7 bases and J shed 4 bases, with 17 bases lying between them. The germline V gene encodes CDR1 LNHDA and CDR2 SQIVND (reference sequence). The chain's CDR3 is CASTVPGQPNQPQHF. DNA for the CDR3: TGTGCCAGTACCGTTCCCGGACAGCCTAATCAGCCCCAGCATTTT.

The V and J genes are TRBV27 and TRBJ2-6; D unresolved. CDR3 size: 15 residues. Per germline, CDR1 MNHEY and CDR2 SMNVEV (reference sequence). V was pared by 3 bases and J by 0 bases, with 6 bases between. CDR3 protein: CASSFLVSGANVLTF. DNA for the CDR3: TGTGCCAGCAGTTTTTTAGTCTCTGGGGCCAACGTCCTGACTTTC.

The V and J genes are TRBV25-1 and TRBJ2-2; TRBD2 agrees at 9 bases. Germline values: CDR1 MGHDK, CDR2 SYGVNS. The CDR3 has 15 amino acids. With V trimmed by 2 bases and J by 3 bases, 1 base remained unmatched. This chain's CDR3 is CASSERLADTGELFF. The CDR3 bases are TGTGCCAGCAGTGAAAGACTAGCGGACACCGGGGAGCTGTTTTTT.

The rearrangement links TRBV4-3 to TRBJ2-7; tentatively, D is TRBD1 (6 bases). In germline, CDR1 is LGHNA, CDR2 YSLEER. Trimming removed 3 bases from V and 6 bases from J, with 24 bases in between. CDR3 size: 17 residues. CDR3 coding DNA: TGCGCCAGCAGCCAGGAAACTACAGGGTTGGTTACGGGCGAGCAGTACTTC. Residues: CASSQETTGLVTGEQYF.

Written as DNA, the CDR3 is TGTGCCAGCATGGGGAGGGGAACCCAGTACTTC. Translated: CASMGRGTQYF. The chain uses TRBV2 and TRBJ2-5, with 7 bases lining up with TRBD2. Trimming at V came to 7 bases and at J to 8 bases, leaving 4 bases not matched to a gene. The CDR3 extends over 11 amino acids. Germline loops: CDR1 SNHLY, CDR2 FYNNEI.

The gene calls are TRBV5-6 and TRBJ2-1, with D perhaps matching TRBD1 (6 bases). This CDR3 region has 19 residues. V lost 0 bases and J lost 7, with 26 bases in between. Per the germline V gene, CDR1 is SGHDT and CDR2 is YYEEEE. The CDR3 DNA is TGTGCCAGCAGCTTGGCCGAGCGGCTCGAGAGGGGGAGAGCTAATGAGCAGTTCTTC. Encoded protein: CASSLAERLERGRANEQFF.

The chain joins TRBV6-6 to TRBJ2-1, with D possibly being TRBD2 (5 bases). The CDR3 is made up of 16 amino acids. CDR1 and CDR2 (germline): MNHNY, SVGAGI (reference sequence). V lost 2 bases and J 2 bases, leaving 13 bases between the germline ends. The chain's CDR3 is CASSYAGRPAYNEQFF. In DNA form, the CDR3 reads TGTGCCAGCAGTTACGCGGGCAGGCCAGCCTACAATGAGCAGTTCTTC.

The genes are TRBV15 and TRBJ1-5; TRBD1 is a possible D gene (5 bases). V was trimmed by 0 bases and J by 10 bases, leaving 19 bases between them. The CDR3 covers 16 residues. Germline-derived CDR1 and CDR2 are LNHNV and YYDKDF (reference sequence). The CDR3 sequence is CATSRDTGTRIYPQHF. DNA for the CDR3: TGTGCCACCAGCAGAGATACTGGGACTCGAATCTACCCCCAGCATTTT.